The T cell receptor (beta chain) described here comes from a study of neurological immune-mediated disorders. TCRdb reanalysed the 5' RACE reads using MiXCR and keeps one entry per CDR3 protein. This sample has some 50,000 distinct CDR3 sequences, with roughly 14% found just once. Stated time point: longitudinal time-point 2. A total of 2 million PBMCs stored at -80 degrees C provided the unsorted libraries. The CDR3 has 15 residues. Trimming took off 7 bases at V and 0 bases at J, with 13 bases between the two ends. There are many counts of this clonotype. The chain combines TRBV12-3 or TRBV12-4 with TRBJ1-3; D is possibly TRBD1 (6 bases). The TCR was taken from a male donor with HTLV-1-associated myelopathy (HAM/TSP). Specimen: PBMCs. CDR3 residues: CASMTTGPSGNTIYF. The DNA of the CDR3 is TGTGCCAGCATGACCACAGGGCCCTCTGGAAACACCATATATTTT.